The 4 T cell receptor beta chains below come from one sample, sequenced in a study of shared clonotypes between healthy human individuals. Generated by immunoSEQ multiplex PCR, the TCRdb table keeps only in-frame clones and is missing some. The sample yields about 1.5 million clones, approximately 97% seen once. The sample was naive CD4+ T cells sorted from blood. Regarding subset: CD45RA+ positively selected. The receptors come from a man aged 30-40 years in good health.

As concerns this clone: This specimen includes other DNA sequences encoding the same CDR3. The chain uses TRBV5-1 and TRBJ2-3; D is possibly TRBD1 (6 bases). The CDR3 is made up of 14 amino acids. The germline CDR1 and CDR2 sequences are SGHRS and YFSETQ. V lost 4 bases, J lost 2 bases, and 11 bases lay in between. The CDR3 nucleotides read TGCGCCAGCAGCCTCACAGGGATCACAGATACGCAGTATTTT. Residues: CASSLTGITDTQYF. Together with reference TRBV5-1 and TRBJ2-3, the CDR3 gives the full variable domain: KAGVTQTPRYLIKTRGQQVTLSCSPISGHRSVSWYQQTPGQGLQFLFEYFSETQRNKGNFPGRFSGRQFSNSRSEMNVSTLELGDSALYLCASSLTGITDTQYFGPGTRLTVL.

The chain is built from TRBV6-1 and TRBJ1-5; D call uncertain. V lost 1 base, J lost 6 bases, and 7 bases lay in between. CDR1 is MNHNS and CDR2 is SASEGT in the germline V gene. The CDR3 spans 13 residues. In DNA form, the CDR3 reads TGTGCCAGCAGTGAAGGGGTTATTCAGCCCCAGCATTTT. It is translated as CASSEGVIQPQHF.

The chain combines TRBV2 with TRBJ2-4; 8 bases map to TRBD1. J gave up 0 bases and V 2 bases, and 3 bases lay outside the gene matches. CDR3 length equals 16 residues. Germline assignment: CDR1 SNHLY and CDR2 FYNNEI. CDR3: CASSETGGLAKNIQYF. In nucleotides, the CDR3 is TGTGCCAGCAGTGAAACAGGGGGGCTAGCCAAAAACATTCAGTACTTC.

The V and J genes are TRBV6-6 and TRBJ2-3; 9 nucleotides agree with TRBD2. Germline V lookup: CDR1 MNHNY, CDR2 SVGAGI (reference sequence). The trim removed 4 bases at V and 10 bases at J, leaving 12 bases unmatched. This CDR3 region has 15 residues. CDR3 loop: CASSSVAGGHRAQYF. CDR3 nucleotide sequence: TGTGCCAGCAGTTCTGTGGCGGGAGGGCATAGGGCGCAGTATTTT.